Listed below are T cell receptor beta chains from one sample, sequenced in a study of shared clonotypes between healthy human individuals. The table came from immunoSEQ multiplex PCR; TCRdb's copy has only in-frame clones and leaves some out. The sample contains more than 550,000 clones, roughly nine tenths of which appear only once. The sample was naive CD8+ T cells sorted from blood. The receptors were sampled from a young man in good health. Both conserved end residues are part of each CDR3. D genes are given only for firm matches. Clone size is not always given. Where it is, it says once, few, many or a class for expanded clones.

J | V | D | size | DNA | CDR3
TRBJ2-7 | TRBV6-1 | TRBD2 | NA | TGTGCCAGCAGTGAAGCCTTTCCCGGACTAGCGGAGTCCTATAACGAGCAGTACTTC | CASSEAFPGLAESYNEQYF
TRBJ2-7 | TRBV10-3 | TRBD1 | NA | TGTGCCATCAGTGAGGACAGGGTCCCCTACGAGCAGTACTTC | CAISEDRVPYEQYF
TRBJ2-3 | TRBV10-3 | NA | NA | TGTGCCATCGCTCGGGACAGCACAGATACGCAGTATTTT | CAIARDSTDTQYF
TRBJ1-5 | TRBV6-5 | TRBD1 | NA | TGTGCCAGCAGACTGACAGGGGGCAGCAATCAGCCCCAGCATTTT | CASRLTGGSNQPQHF
TRBJ2-2 | TRBV5-1 | NA | NA | TGCGCCAGCAGCTCCGCCAACGGGGAGCTGTTTTTT | CASSSANGELFF
TRBJ2-5 | TRBV28 | TRBD2 | NA | TGTGCCAGCAGCTTCCGGGGACTAGCGGGAGTGCGAGAGACCCAGTACTTC | CASSFRGLAGVRETQYF
TRBJ2-5 | TRBV5-5 | NA | NA | TGTGCCAGCAGCGAACGACCTCTAGCGACAGAGACCCAGTACTTC | CASSERPLATETQYF
TRBJ1-1 | TRBV25-1 | NA | NA | TGTGCCAGCAGTGATAATGGGAACACTGAAGCTTTCTTT | CASSDNGNTEAFF
TRBJ2-2 | TRBV4-2 | TRBD2 | once | TGTGCCAGCAGCCAAGAGCTAGCGGGAGTTACCGGGGAGCTGTTTTTT | CASSQELAGVTGELFF
TRBJ2-1 | TRBV14 | TRBD2 | NA | TGTGCCAGCAGCCAAGTTAGCGGGAGGTTTCCTGAGCAGTTCTTC | CASSQVSGRFPEQFF
TRBJ1-5 | TRBV6-1 | TRBD1 | NA | TGTGCCAGCAGTGGGGACAGGATCCCTCAGAGGCCCCAGCATTTT | CASSGDRIPQRPQHF
TRBJ1-2 | TRBV27 | NA | NA | TGTGCCAGCAGCCTAGGGCTAGGGGTATATGGCTACACCTTC | CASSLGLGVYGYTF
TRBJ1-5 | TRBV11-2 | NA | NA | TGTGCCAGCAGCGATGGACAGAGCAATCAGCCCCAGCATTTT | CASSDGQSNQPQHF
TRBJ2-6 | TRBV4-2 | NA | NA | TGTGCCAGCAGCCATCCTGGGCTTGAGGGGGCCAACGTCCTGACTTTC | CASSHPGLEGANVLTF
TRBJ2-1 | TRBV18 | TRBD1 | NA | TGTGCCAGCTCAACGGACAGGATGCCGGGCAATGAGCAGTTCTTC | CASSTDRMPGNEQFF
TRBJ1-5 | TRBV28 | TRBD1 | NA | TGTGCCAGCTGGACAGGGGGATGGGGTAGCAATCAGCCCCAGCATTTT | CASWTGGWGSNQPQHF
TRBJ2-5 | TRBV23-1 | NA | NA | TGCGCCAGCCTTGATCAGAAGCAAGAGACCCAGTACTTC | CASLDQKQETQYF
TRBJ2-1 | TRBV9 | TRBD2 | once | TGTGCCAGCAGCGTAGCGGGAGGGTTCAATGAGCAGTTCTTC | CASSVAGGFNEQFF
TRBJ2-1 | TRBV7-9 | TRBD1 | NA | TGTGCCAGCAGCGGACCCAGGGGGCGCAATGAGCAGTTCTTC | CASSGPRGRNEQFF
TRBJ2-1 | TRBV5-1 | NA | NA | TGCGCCAGCAGTCTGGACAGACTGGGGCTGTACAATGAGCAGTTCTTC | CASSLDRLGLYNEQFF
TRBJ2-7 | TRBV7-4 | NA | NA | TGTGCCAGCACCTTCTCCTACGAGCAGTACTTC | CASTFSYEQYF
TRBJ2-1 | TRBV7-9 | NA | NA | TGTGCCAGCAGCTTGCAGGGTGATGAGCAGTTCTTC | CASSLQGDEQFF
TRBJ2-1 | TRBV7-6 | NA | NA | TGTGCCAGCAGCTTAGCTTATGATGAGCAGTTCTTC | CASSLAYDEQFF
TRBJ2-3 | TRBV15 | NA | NA | TGTGCCACCAGCAGAGATCGGCTAACAGCAGATACGCAGTATTTT | CATSRDRLTADTQYF
TRBJ2-5 | TRBV7-9 | TRBD2 | NA | TGTGCCAGCAGCCAAAAGCGGGATCCCTTGGAGACCCAGTACTTC | CASSQKRDPLETQYF
TRBJ2-1 | TRBV4-1 | NA | once | TGCGCCAGCAGCCCGCCTGGACAGCACAATGAGCAGTTCTTC | CASSPPGQHNEQFF
TRBJ2-3 | TRBV11-2 | TRBD1 | NA | TGTGCCAGCAGCTTATACACCGGACAGGGGTGGCCAGATACGCAGTATTTT | CASSLYTGQGWPDTQYF
TRBJ2-7 | TRBV12-5 | TRBD1 | NA | TGTGCTAGTGGTTTGCAGACCGGGACAGGGATCCCCTACGAGCAGTACTTC | CASGLQTGTGIPYEQYF
TRBJ2-2 | TRBV6-5 | NA | NA | TGTGCCAGCAGTGAGAACACCGGGGAGCTGTTTTTT | CASSENTGELFF
TRBJ1-2 | TRBV13 | NA | NA | TGTGCCAGCAGCGCCGGGGCGGTTAACTATGGCTACACCTTC | CASSAGAVNYGYTF
TRBJ2-7 | TRBV7-9 | NA | NA | TGTGCCAGCAGCTTTCAATCGGACGAGCAGTACTTC | CASSFQSDEQYF
TRBJ2-3 | TRBV7-9 | NA | NA | TGTGCCAGCCAGAAGGGAGGTTGGACAGATACGCAGTATTTT | CASQKGGWTDTQYF